This T cell receptor beta chain was obtained from a study of blood T cell repertoires in COVID-19. Across the whole study: The United States, Italy and Spain provided the acute and convalescent COVID-19 samples. Sample material is recorded as cDNA or gDNA derived from T cells, B-cell-depleted T cells, or PBMCs.

V gave up 3 bases and J gave up 5 bases; unmatched junction bases: 3. The CDR3 consists of 14 residues. Germline values: CDR1 SGHTA, CDR2 FQGTGA. As processed by the authors: Estimates of nucleated cell counts were drawn from the amplification of reference gene primers. TCRdb keeps only in-frame clones here, not all; method: immunoSEQ multiplex PCR. The V and J calls and clone size come from that table; D and trimming were worked out from the DNA. The sample lists some 250,000 clones; under 85% were seen once. The sequenced material came from peripheral blood. This chain joins TRBV7-3 and TRBJ2-2; 7 positions agree with TRBD1. This clonotype was sampled from a man aged 25-45 years who had recovered from COVID-19. In DNA form, the CDR3 reads TGTGCCAGCAGCTTCCACAGGGGAACCGGGGAGCTGTTTTTT. Protein product: CASSFHRGTGELFF.